One T cell receptor (beta chain) is described in this entry. The germline gives CDR1 SEHNR, CDR2 FQNEAQ (reference sequence). V was clipped by 4 bases and J by 0 bases; unmatched bases: 7. The CDR3 sequence is 16 residues long. Using immunoSEQ multiplex PCR, the repertoire was profiled, and TCRdb retains in-frame clones only, with some absent. The table records 250,000 to 300,000 clones, around nine tenths of them present only once. The entry originates in a study of blood T cell repertoires in COVID-19. Symptom resolution, clearance, or two negative PCRs marked donors in Cohort 3 as recovered. The TCR sequence derives from a woman aged 25 to 39 who had recovered from COVID-19. The chain couples TRBV7-9 to TRBJ1-1; 8 positions agree with TRBD1. The sample was PBMCs or T cells enriched from blood (not recorded which). The CDR3, as DNA: TGTGCCAGCAGCTGGACGACAGGGGCAATGAACACTGAAGCTTTCTTT. Translated: CASSWTTGAMNTEAFF.